This TCR beta chain derives from a study of OX40 agonist ivuxolimab in advanced cancers. Across the whole study: Patients were given ivuxolimab, an antibody that agonizes OX40 (CD134). With a range of roughly 20 to 85, age averaged 60 years, and around 83% were male.

The CDR3 loop spans 11 amino acids. The V and J ends lost 8 bases and 10 bases, in that order; junction bases with no gene match: 7. In germline, CDR1 is MDHEN, CDR2 SYDVKM. Whole-study results and caveats: Among patients with partial responses at 0.1-3.0 mg/kg, clonal expansion was among the lowest. Clonal expansion was seen in CD4+ and CD8+ blood T cells by week 6 at 0.1 to 3.0 mg/kg.

Concerning this clone itself: What it recognizes is unknown.

Here immunoSEQ multiplex PCR was the method, and the copy in TCRdb shows in-frame clones only, minus some. The table shows roughly 48,000 clones, with about 86% occurring only once. J is TRBJ1-1 and V is TRBV28; 7 nucleotides align to TRBD1. This specimen consisted of CD4+ or CD8+ T cells sorted from blood, obtained in a trial of the OX40 agonist ivuxolimab. The sequence was collected from an adult with an advanced solid tumor such as melanoma, head and neck, liver or kidney cancer. The CDR3 sequence is CASDRAWGAFF. Here the CDR3 DNA reads TGTGCCAGCGACAGGGCTTGGGGAGCTTTCTTT.